These T cell receptor beta chains were read from a single sample in a study of radiotherapy plus CTLA-4 blockade in lung cancer. Here immunoSEQ multiplex PCR was the method, and the copy in TCRdb shows in-frame clones only, minus some. The table shows under 50,000 clones, with nearly 80% occurring only once. The specimen comprised peripheral blood, sampled from a patient treated with radiotherapy plus ipilimumab. The source of these receptors is a human donor with non-small cell lung cancer that progressed on radiotherapy plus ipilimumab. The CDR3 runs from the conserved cysteine through the conserved F or W. D genes are given only for firm matches. Size is stated for part of the rows, as once, few or many counts, or as a class when the clone is expanded.

cdr3_aa: CASSQVLAGTSSYNEQFF
cdr3_nt: TGCGCCAGCAGCCAGGTACTAGCGGGGACCAGCTCCTACAATGAGCAGTTCTTC
j_call: TRBJ2-1
v_call: TRBV4-1
clone_size: -
d_call: TRBD2

cdr3_aa: CASSLKSGDYGYTF
cdr3_nt: TGCGCCAGCAGTCTTAAGTCAGGGGACTATGGCTACACCTTC
j_call: TRBJ1-2
v_call: TRBV23-1
clone_size: once
d_call: -

cdr3_aa: CASSVGRGSSYNSPLHF
cdr3_nt: TGTGCCAGCAGTGTAGGACGGGGGAGCTCCTATAATTCACCCCTCCACTTT
j_call: TRBJ1-6
v_call: TRBV6-1
clone_size: -
d_call: -

cdr3_aa: CASSILWGSRLAGGEKNEQFF
cdr3_nt: TGTGCCAGTAGTATACTGTGGGGCAGTAGACTAGCGGGGGGCGAAAAAAATGAGCAGTTCTTC
j_call: TRBJ2-1
v_call: TRBV19
clone_size: -
d_call: TRBD2

cdr3_aa: CASSLRYEQYF
cdr3_nt: TGTGCCAGCAGCTTGAGATACGAGCAGTACTTC
j_call: TRBJ2-7
v_call: TRBV7-9
clone_size: -
d_call: -

cdr3_aa: CASSSDRETQYF
cdr3_nt: TGTGCCAGCAGCTCGGACAGAGAGACCCAGTACTTC
j_call: TRBJ2-5
v_call: TRBV11-1
clone_size: -
d_call: -

cdr3_aa: CASSLDRNTIYF
cdr3_nt: TGTGCCAGCAGTTTGGACAGAAACACCATATATTTT
j_call: TRBJ1-3
v_call: TRBV2
clone_size: few
d_call: -

cdr3_aa: CASSPPRRNTEAFF
cdr3_nt: TGTGCCAGCAGCCCCCCCCGGAGGAACACTGAAGCTTTCTTT
j_call: TRBJ1-1
v_call: TRBV6-5
clone_size: -
d_call: -

cdr3_aa: CASTMNTEAFF
cdr3_nt: TGTGCCAGTACCATGAACACTGAAGCTTTCTTT
j_call: TRBJ1-1
v_call: TRBV19
clone_size: -
d_call: -

cdr3_aa: CASSPRVGYYEQYF
cdr3_nt: TGTGCCAGTAGCCCCCGGGTAGGATACTACGAGCAGTACTTC
j_call: TRBJ2-7
v_call: TRBV19
clone_size: -
d_call: -

cdr3_aa: CASTFSGQETQYF
cdr3_nt: TGCGCCAGCACCTTTTCGGGCCAAGAGACCCAGTACTTC
j_call: TRBJ2-5
v_call: TRBV5-1
clone_size: -
d_call: -

cdr3_aa: CASSYGAGNYGYTF
cdr3_nt: TGTGCCAGCAGTTACGGGGCCGGGAACTATGGCTACACCTTC
j_call: TRBJ1-2
v_call: TRBV6-5
clone_size: once
d_call: -

cdr3_aa: CASRLRGDTSAEAFF
cdr3_nt: TGTGCCAGCAGGCTTCGTGGGGACACAAGTGCTGAAGCTTTCTTT
j_call: TRBJ1-1
v_call: TRBV13
clone_size: -
d_call: -

cdr3_aa: CASSFLQGVHEQYF
cdr3_nt: TGTGCCAGCAGCTTTCTTCAGGGCGTACACGAGCAGTACTTC
j_call: TRBJ2-7
v_call: TRBV13
clone_size: -
d_call: -

cdr3_aa: CASSKDRGTGELFF
cdr3_nt: TGTGCCAGCAGTAAGGACAGGGGTACCGGGGAGCTGTTTTTT
j_call: TRBJ2-2
v_call: TRBV25-1
clone_size: once
d_call: TRBD1

cdr3_aa: CASRLLPPPDTQYF
cdr3_nt: TGTGCCAGCAGACTACTCCCGCCCCCAGATACGCAGTATTTT
j_call: TRBJ2-3
v_call: TRBV6-4
clone_size: few
d_call: -

cdr3_aa: CASSFHRAGTEAFF
cdr3_nt: TGTGCCAGCAGTTTTCACAGGGCGGGCACTGAAGCTTTCTTT
j_call: TRBJ1-1
v_call: TRBV25-1
clone_size: hyperexpanded
d_call: -